This T cell receptor (beta chain) was recovered during a study of T cells after yellow fever vaccination. The study made its TCR cDNA through 5'RACE template switching. That step introduced a universal primer site along with UMIs. Using its own MiXCR run on the 5' RACE reads, TCRdb lists one record per CDR3 protein. The table lists around 88,000 distinct CDR3 sequences, 10% to 15% of them singletons. This clonotype has a handful of counts. Regarding the study as a whole: The secondary response peaked faster, at day 5 versus 15, but was weaker. Post-booster reappearance was seen for most primary-vaccination clones (about 96% CD4, around 91% CD8).

V dropped 0 bases and J dropped 3 bases, with 9 bases sitting between them. CDR3 length: 15 residues. Germline-derived CDR1 and CDR2 are ENHRY and SYGVKD. Sequencing was performed on CD8+ T cells not binding an NS4B(214-222) dextramer, sorted from PBMCs, taken approximately 20 days after the first yellow fever vaccination. This sequence originates from a man aged 18-30 years who received the YFV17D yellow fever vaccine. This chain connects TRBV10-3 to TRBJ1-5; D uncertain. CDR3 sequence reads: CAISESSASNQPQHF. Here the CDR3 DNA reads TGTGCCATCAGTGAGTCGTCGGCCTCCAATCAGCCCCAGCATTTT.